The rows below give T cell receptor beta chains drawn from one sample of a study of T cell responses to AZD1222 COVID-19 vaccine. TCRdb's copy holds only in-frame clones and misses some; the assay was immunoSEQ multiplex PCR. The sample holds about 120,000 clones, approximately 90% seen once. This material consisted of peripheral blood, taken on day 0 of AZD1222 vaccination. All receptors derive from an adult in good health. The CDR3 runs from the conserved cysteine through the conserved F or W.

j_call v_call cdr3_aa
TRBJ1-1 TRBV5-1 CASSFFRQNTEAFF
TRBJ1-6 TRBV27 CASSLRQLNYNSPLHF
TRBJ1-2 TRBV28 CASSLSGFYGYTF
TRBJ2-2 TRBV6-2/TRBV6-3 CASSIRGKVTGELFF
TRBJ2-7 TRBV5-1 CASSLEHRGLYEQYF
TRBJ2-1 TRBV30 CAWSVGSIGSEQFF
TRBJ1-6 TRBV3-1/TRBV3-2 CASSQDVGQGSPLHF
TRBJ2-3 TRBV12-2 CAMKLAVADTQYF
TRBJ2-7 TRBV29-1 CSVHGTYSYEQYF
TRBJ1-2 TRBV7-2 CASRPQGPYGYTF
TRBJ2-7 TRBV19 CASSIGPVSYEQYF
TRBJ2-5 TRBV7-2 CASSLAHMAGETQYF
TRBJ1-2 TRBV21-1 CASPAGTANYGYTF
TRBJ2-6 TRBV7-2 CASRLTSGGSYSGANVLTF
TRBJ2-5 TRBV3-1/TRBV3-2 CASSQRDIQETQYF
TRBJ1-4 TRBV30 CAWSGRRSSNEKLFF
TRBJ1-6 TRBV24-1 CATSDGFYSPLHF